These T cell receptor beta chains were read from a single sample in a study of blood T cell repertoires in COVID-19. Clones were read by immunoSEQ multiplex PCR, and TCRdb kept only the in-frame ones, dropping some. The table lists approximately 440,000 clones, around 87% of them singletons. Material for sequencing was PBMCs or T cells enriched from blood (not recorded which). These receptors came from a young woman who had recovered from COVID-19. The CDR3 runs from the conserved cysteine through the conserved F or W. The D gene is left open where the match is weak. Clone size appears in some rows only: once, few, many, or a class for an expanded clone.

D: -; size: -; V: TRBV5-1; J: TRBJ2-7; length: 15; DNA: TGCGCCAGCAGCTTGGTATCGGGTCCAACCTACGAGCAGTACTTC; CDR3: CASSLVSGPTYEQYF
D: TRBD2; size: few; V: TRBV6-5; J: TRBJ2-7; length: 15; DNA: TGTGCCAGCGGGCTAGCGGGGGCGAGCTCCTACGAGCAGTACTTC; CDR3: CASGLAGASSYEQYF
D: TRBD2; size: once; V: TRBV27; J: TRBJ2-1; length: 14; DNA: TGTGCCAGCAGTAAGTCTCTAGCGGGGGATGAGCAGTTCTTC; CDR3: CASSKSLAGDEQFF
D: -; size: -; V: TRBV4-1; J: TRBJ2-3; length: 16; DNA: TGCGCCAGCAGCCAAGATAGGAACGGGGGCACAGATACGCAGTATTTT; CDR3: CASSQDRNGGTDTQYF
D: TRBD2; size: few; V: TRBV5-1; J: TRBJ2-5; length: 20; DNA: TGCGCCAGCAGCTTGGAGTCTAGCGGGGTTTTCGCTGACTACCAAGAGACCCAGTACTTC; CDR3: CASSLESSGVFADYQETQYF
D: -; size: once; V: TRBV7-2; J: TRBJ1-2; length: 13; DNA: TGTGCCAGCAGCTTAAGCGTTAACTATGGCTACACCTTC; CDR3: CASSLSVNYGYTF
D: -; size: -; V: TRBV12-3/TRBV12-4; J: TRBJ1-1; length: 11; DNA: TGTGCCAGCAGCGTATCGGGTGAAGCTTTCTTT; CDR3: CASSVSGEAFF
D: -; size: -; V: TRBV15; J: TRBJ1-1; length: 13; DNA: TGTGCCACCAGCAGGGAGGTGAACACTGAAGCTTTCTTT; CDR3: CATSREVNTEAFF
D: TRBD2; size: -; V: TRBV7-2; J: TRBJ2-5; length: 19; DNA: TGTGCCAGCAGCTTAGGGGCGGGGGGGCTCCCGGCGGTTCAAGAGACCCAGTACTTC; CDR3: CASSLGAGGLPAVQETQYF
D: -; size: -; V: TRBV27; J: TRBJ1-2; length: 15; DNA: TGTGCCAGCAGTTTAAATGCAGTCTTTAACTATGGCTACACCTTC; CDR3: CASSLNAVFNYGYTF
D: -; size: -; V: TRBV19; J: TRBJ2-1; length: 13; DNA: TGTGCCAGTAGTAGCGCGGGGTACAATGAGCAGTTCTTC; CDR3: CASSSAGYNEQFF
D: -; size: -; V: TRBV5-1; J: TRBJ2-4; length: 14; DNA: TGCGCCAGCAGCTTGGACGTTGAGGCCCACATTCAGTACTTC; CDR3: CASSLDVEAHIQYF
D: TRBD2; size: once; V: TRBV15; J: TRBJ2-2; length: 18; DNA: TGTGCCACCAGCAGATATTTTAGCGGGGGGGCGAACACCGGGGAGCTGTTTTTT; CDR3: CATSRYFSGGANTGELFF
D: TRBD1; size: -; V: TRBV27; J: TRBJ1-3; length: 15; DNA: TGTGCCAGCAGCCCGGACAGGATGGCAGGAAACACCATATATTTT; CDR3: CASSPDRMAGNTIYF
D: TRBD1; size: -; V: TRBV15; J: TRBJ2-3; length: 15; DNA: TGTGCCACCAGCAGAGATCCGGACAGGGGCGGGACGCAGTATTTT; CDR3: CATSRDPDRGGTQYF
D: TRBD1; size: -; V: TRBV6-5; J: TRBJ2-7; length: 14; DNA: TGTGCCAGCAGTCGGCCGACAGGGGACGACGAGCAGTACTTC; CDR3: CASSRPTGDDEQYF